This entry describes one TCR beta chain. The sample is drawn from a study of shared clonotypes between healthy human individuals. On the study more broadly: In total, the donors were a couple of women and a few men aged 18 to 49.

Only in-frame clones appear in the TCRdb table, and some are missing; sequencing was by immunoSEQ multiplex PCR. The sample has 600,000 or so clones; roughly 98% are singletons. Naive CD8 cells lacked CD45RO, underwent positive selection for CCR7 and left out terminally differentiated effector memory CD45RA+ cells. This CDR3 region has 14 residues. The V gene's germline CDR1 is SNHLY and CDR2 FYNNEI. The V end was cut by 0 bases, the J end by 10 bases, with 15 bases between. The chain links TRBV2 to TRBJ1-2; no clear D gene. The TCR was taken from a man aged 25 to 40 in good health. Sample: naive CD8+ T cells sorted from blood. In DNA, the CDR3 is TGTGCCAGCAGTGAAGCGGAAGTATCGGGCAACTACACCTTC. Translating gives CASSEAEVSGNYTF.